Listed below are T cell receptor beta chains from one sample, sequenced in a study of blood T cell repertoires in COVID-19. The table came from immunoSEQ multiplex PCR; TCRdb's copy has only in-frame clones and leaves some out. The sample lists about 220,000 clones, under 90% occurring once. Sequencing was done on a sample of PBMCs or T cells enriched from blood (not recorded which). These receptor sequences come from a woman aged 55-70 years who had recovered from COVID-19. Each CDR3 is given with its conserved first and last residue. A D gene is named only where the DNA matches it firmly.

v_gene	d_gene	j_gene	CDR3nt	CDR3aa
TRBV10-3	TRBD1	TRBJ1-1	TGTGCCATCAGTGAGTCAGGACAGGGGAACACTGAAGCTTTCTTT	CAISESGQGNTEAFF
TRBV27	TRBD1	TRBJ1-1	TGTGCCAGCAGTCTCCTACAGGGGATTGGGACTGAAGCTTTCTTT	CASSLLQGIGTEAFF
TRBV10-2	TRBD1	TRBJ2-1	TGCGCCAGCAGTGGCTGGGGACAGGGTAATAAGGACAATGAGCAGTTCTTC	CASSGWGQGNKDNEQFF
TRBV5-1	-	TRBJ1-3	TGCGCCAGCAGCCCAGGGGTGGGAAACACCATATATTTT	CASSPGVGNTIYF
TRBV6-5	-	TRBJ1-2	TGTGCCAGCAGCCCCCAGCGGGGAGGCGAGGGCTACACCTTC	CASSPQRGGEGYTF
TRBV2	TRBD1	TRBJ1-1	TGTGCCAGCAGTGGGGACAGGGTCACTGAAGCTTTCTTT	CASSGDRVTEAFF
TRBV7-2	-	TRBJ1-3	TGTGCCAGCAGCTTAAATACGGGATCTGGAAACACCATATATTTT	CASSLNTGSGNTIYF
TRBV11-2	TRBD1	TRBJ1-3	TGTGCCAGCAGCTTAGCCGGGACAGGGTTCTCTGGAAACACCATATATTTT	CASSLAGTGFSGNTIYF
TRBV5-4	TRBD2	TRBJ2-1	TGTGCCAGCAGCCGACTAGCGGGAGAGGTCTACAATGAGCAGTTCTTC	CASSRLAGEVYNEQFF
TRBV2	TRBD2	TRBJ2-7	TGTGCCAGCAGTGAAGCGCGAGGACTAGCGAGCTACGAGCAGTACTTC	CASSEARGLASYEQYF
TRBV10-3	TRBD1	TRBJ1-2	TGTGCCATCAGTTCTTCCGGGACAGGGGTATATGGCTACACCTTC	CAISSSGTGVYGYTF
TRBV7-2	-	TRBJ1-2	TGTGCCAGCAGCTCCGGGAACTATGGCTACACCTTC	CASSSGNYGYTF
TRBV27	-	TRBJ2-3	TGTGCCAGCAGTTTACCGTTTAGCACAGATACGCAGTATTTT	CASSLPFSTDTQYF
TRBV5-5	TRBD1	TRBJ2-5	TGTGCCAGCAGCCGGACAGGGGCGAGCCAAGAGACCCAGTACTTC	CASSRTGASQETQYF
TRBV11-3	-	TRBJ2-7	TGTGCCAGCAGCTCCCTATTACTCTACGAGCAGTACTTC	CASSSLLLYEQYF
TRBV3-1/TRBV3-2	-	TRBJ1-1	TGTGCCAGCAGCCCCGGGAGGGGGAACACTGAAGCTTTCTTT	CASSPGRGNTEAFF
TRBV11-2	TRBD1	TRBJ1-2	TGTGCCAGCAGCGGGGACAGGGTGACCTATGGCTACACCTTC	CASSGDRVTYGYTF